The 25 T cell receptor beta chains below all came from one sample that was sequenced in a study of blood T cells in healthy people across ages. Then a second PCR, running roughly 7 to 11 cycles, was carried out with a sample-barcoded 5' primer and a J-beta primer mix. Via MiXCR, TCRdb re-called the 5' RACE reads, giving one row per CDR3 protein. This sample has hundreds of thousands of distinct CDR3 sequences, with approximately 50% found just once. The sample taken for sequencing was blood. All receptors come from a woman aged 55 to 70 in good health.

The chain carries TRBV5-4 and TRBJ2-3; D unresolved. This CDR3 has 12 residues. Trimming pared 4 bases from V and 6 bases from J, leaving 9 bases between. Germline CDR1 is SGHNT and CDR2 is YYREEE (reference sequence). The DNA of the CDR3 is TGTGCCAGCAGCCCCTCGATGGATACGCAGTATTTT. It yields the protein CASSPSMDTQYF.

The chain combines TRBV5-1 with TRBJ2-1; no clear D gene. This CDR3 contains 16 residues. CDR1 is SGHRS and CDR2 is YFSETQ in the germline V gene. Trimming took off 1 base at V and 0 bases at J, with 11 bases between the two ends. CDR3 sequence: CASSLQNGLSYNEQFF. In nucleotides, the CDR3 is TGCGCCAGCAGCTTGCAAAATGGGCTCTCCTACAATGAGCAGTTCTTC.

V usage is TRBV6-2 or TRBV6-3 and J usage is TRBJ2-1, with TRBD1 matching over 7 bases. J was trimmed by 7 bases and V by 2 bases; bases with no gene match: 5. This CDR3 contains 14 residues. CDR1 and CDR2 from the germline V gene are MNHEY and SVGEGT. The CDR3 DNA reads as TGTGCCAGCAGTTACAGGGGGCATTCGAATGAGCAGTTCTTC. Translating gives CASSYRGHSNEQFF.

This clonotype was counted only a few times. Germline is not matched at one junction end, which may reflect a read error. The CDR3 DNA reads as TGTGCCACCGACACTAGCGGGAGGACCAATGATCAGTTCTTC. Protein: CATDTSGRTNDQFF. The rearrangement links TRBV28 to TRBJ2-1, with 12 bases matching TRBD2. The CDR3 sequence is 14 residues long. Looked up from germline, CDR1 is MDHEN and CDR2 is SYDVKM.

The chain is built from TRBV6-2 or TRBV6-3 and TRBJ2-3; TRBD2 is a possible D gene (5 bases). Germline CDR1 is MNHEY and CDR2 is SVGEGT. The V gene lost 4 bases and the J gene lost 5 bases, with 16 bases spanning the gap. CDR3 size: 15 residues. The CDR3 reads CASSSHDTRGDTQYF. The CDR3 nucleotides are TGTGCCAGCAGTTCCCACGATACCCGGGGAGATACGCAGTATTTT.

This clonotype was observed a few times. The CDR3 is CSVVGFTNEQFF. CDR3 nucleotides: TGCAGCGTTGTTGGGTTTACGAATGAGCAGTTCTTC. This chain joins TRBV29-1 and TRBJ2-1, with no clear D. The V gene's germline CDR1 is SQVTM and CDR2 ANQGSEA. This CDR3 is built from 12 residues. V was trimmed by 4 bases and J by 7 bases, leaving 11 bases between them.

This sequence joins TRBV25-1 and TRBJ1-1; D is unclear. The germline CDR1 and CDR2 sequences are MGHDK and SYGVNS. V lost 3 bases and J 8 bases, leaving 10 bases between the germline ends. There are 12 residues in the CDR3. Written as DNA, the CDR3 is TGTGCCAGCAGTGATTACGCAGGCGAAGCTTTCTTT. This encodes CASSDYAGEAFF.

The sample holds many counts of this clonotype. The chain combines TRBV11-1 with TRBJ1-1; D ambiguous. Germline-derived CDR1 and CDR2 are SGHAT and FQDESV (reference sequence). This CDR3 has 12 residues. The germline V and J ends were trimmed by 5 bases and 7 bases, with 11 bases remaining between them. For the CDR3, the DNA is TGTGCCAGCAGCCCCTTCACAAATGAAGCTTTCTTT. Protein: CASSPFTNEAFF.

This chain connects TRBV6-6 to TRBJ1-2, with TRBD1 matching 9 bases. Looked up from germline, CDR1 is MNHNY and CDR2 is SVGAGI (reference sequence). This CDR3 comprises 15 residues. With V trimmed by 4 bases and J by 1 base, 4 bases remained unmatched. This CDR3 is CASSWGTGRNYGYTF. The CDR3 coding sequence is TGTGCCAGCAGTTGGGGGACAGGGCGTAACTATGGCTACACCTTC.

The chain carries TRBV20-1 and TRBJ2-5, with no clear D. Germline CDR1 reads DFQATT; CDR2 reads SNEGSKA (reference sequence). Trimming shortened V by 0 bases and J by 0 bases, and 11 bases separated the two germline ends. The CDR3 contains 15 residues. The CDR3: CSARDSTAYQETQYF. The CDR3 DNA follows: TGCAGTGCTAGAGATTCCACAGCGTACCAAGAGACCCAGTACTTC.

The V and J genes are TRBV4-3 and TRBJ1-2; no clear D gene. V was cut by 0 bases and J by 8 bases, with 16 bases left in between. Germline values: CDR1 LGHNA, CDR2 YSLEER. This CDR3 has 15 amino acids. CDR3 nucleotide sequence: TGCGCCAGCAGCCAAGATTTCGAGGGCTTGGGAGGCTACACCTTC. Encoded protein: CASSQDFEGLGGYTF.

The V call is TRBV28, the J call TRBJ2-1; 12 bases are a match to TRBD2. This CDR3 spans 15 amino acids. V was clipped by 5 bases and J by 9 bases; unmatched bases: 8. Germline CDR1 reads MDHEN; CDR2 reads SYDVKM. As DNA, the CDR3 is TGTGCCAGCAGTCTAGCGGGAGGGCCCCTAGCTGAGCAGTTCTTC. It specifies CASSLAGGPLAEQFF.

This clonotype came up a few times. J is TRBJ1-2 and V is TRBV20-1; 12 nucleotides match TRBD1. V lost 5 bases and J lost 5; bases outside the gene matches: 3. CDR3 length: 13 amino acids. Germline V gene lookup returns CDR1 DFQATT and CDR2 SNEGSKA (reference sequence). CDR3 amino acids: CSAGDRGLYGYTF. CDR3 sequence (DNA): TGCAGTGCTGGGGACAGGGGGCTTTATGGCTACACCTTC.

DNA for the CDR3: TGTGCCAGCAGCGTACTTGTGACAGGGGAAGAGACCCAGTACTTC. Its protein product is CASSVLVTGEETQYF. The J gene is TRBJ2-5, the V gene TRBV9, with 8 nucleotides matching TRBD1. With 1 base clipped from V and 3 bases from J, the junction kept 5 bases outside the gene matches. CDR1 SGDLS and CDR2 YYNGEE come from the germline V gene. The CDR3 totals 15 residues.

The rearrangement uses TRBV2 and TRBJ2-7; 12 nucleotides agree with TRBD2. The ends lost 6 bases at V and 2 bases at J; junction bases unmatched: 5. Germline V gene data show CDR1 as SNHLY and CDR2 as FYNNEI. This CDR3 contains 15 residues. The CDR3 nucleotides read TGTGCCAGCAGCCTGACTAGCGGGAGACCCTACGAGCAGTACTTC. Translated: CASSLTSGRPYEQYF.

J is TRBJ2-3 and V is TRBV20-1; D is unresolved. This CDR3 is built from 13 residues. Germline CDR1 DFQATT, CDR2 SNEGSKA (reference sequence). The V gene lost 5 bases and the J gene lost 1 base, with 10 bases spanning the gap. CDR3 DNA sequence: TGCAGTGCTCCCCCGACTGGCACAGATACGCAGTATTTT. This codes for CSAPPTGTDTQYF.

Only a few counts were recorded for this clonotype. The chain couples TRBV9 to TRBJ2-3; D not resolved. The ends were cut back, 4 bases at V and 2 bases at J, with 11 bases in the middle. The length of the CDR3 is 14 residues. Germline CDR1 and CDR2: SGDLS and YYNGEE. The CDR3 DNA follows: TGTGCCAGCAGCTCCCGGGCCACCACAGATACGCAGTATTTT. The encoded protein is CASSSRATTDTQYF.

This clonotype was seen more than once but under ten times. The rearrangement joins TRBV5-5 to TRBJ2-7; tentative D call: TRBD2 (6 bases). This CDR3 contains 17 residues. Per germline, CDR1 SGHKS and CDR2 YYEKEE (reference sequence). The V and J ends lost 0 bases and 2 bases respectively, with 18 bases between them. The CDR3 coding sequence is TGTGCCAGCAGCTTGGGATCGATGCGGGGTGGGACCTACGAGCAGTACTTC. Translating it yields CASSLGSMRGGTYEQYF.

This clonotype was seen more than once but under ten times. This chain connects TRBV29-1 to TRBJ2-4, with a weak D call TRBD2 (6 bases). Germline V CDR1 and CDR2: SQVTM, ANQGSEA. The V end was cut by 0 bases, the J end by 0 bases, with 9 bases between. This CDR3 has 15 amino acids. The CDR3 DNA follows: TGCAGCGTTGAAGATTCGGGGGAAGCCAAAAACATTCAGTACTTC. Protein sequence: CSVEDSGEAKNIQYF.

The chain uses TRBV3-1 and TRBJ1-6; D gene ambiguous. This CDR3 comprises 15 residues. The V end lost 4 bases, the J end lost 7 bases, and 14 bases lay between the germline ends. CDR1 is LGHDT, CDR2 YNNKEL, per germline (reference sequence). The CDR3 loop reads CASSLTRAGNSPLHF. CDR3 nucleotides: TGTGCCAGCAGCCTTACACGGGCCGGAAATTCACCCCTCCACTTT.

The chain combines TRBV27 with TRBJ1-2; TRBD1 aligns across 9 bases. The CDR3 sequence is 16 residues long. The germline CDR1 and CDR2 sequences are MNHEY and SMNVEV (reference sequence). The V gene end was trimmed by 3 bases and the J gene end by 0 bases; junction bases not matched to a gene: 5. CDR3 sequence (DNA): TGTGCCAGCAGTTTGGGCCGGGACAGGGCTAACTATGGCTACACCTTC. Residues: CASSLGRDRANYGYTF.

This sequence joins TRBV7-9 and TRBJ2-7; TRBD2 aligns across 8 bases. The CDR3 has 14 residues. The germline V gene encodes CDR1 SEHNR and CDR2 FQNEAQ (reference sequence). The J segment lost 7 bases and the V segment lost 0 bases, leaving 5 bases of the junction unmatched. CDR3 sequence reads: CASSLAGGGEEQYF. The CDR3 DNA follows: TGTGCCAGCAGCTTAGCCGGGGGGGGCGAAGAGCAGTACTTC.

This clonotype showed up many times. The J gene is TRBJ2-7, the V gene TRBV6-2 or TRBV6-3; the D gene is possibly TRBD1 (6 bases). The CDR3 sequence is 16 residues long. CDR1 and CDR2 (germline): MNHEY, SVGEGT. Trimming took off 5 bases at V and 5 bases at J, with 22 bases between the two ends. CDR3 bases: TGTGCCAGCAGTCCCCCCCCGGGACATACTTCCCACGAGCAGTACTTC. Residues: CASSPPPGHTSHEQYF.

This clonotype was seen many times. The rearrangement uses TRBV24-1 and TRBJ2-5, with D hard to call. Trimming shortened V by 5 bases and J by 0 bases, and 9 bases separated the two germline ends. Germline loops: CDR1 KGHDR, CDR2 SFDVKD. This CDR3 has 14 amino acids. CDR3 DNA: TGTGCCACCAGTGGGCAGGCCAACCAAGAGACCCAGTACTTC. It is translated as CATSGQANQETQYF.

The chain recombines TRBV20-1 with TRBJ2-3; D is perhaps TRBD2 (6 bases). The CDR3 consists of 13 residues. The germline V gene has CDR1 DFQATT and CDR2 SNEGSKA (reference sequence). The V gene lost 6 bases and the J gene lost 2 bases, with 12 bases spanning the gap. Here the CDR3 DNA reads TGCAGTGCACCCGCGGGGAACACAGATACGCAGTATTTT. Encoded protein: CSAPAGNTDTQYF.